These 26 T cell receptor beta chains were sequenced from one sample in a study of CD8+ T cells in alopecia areata. RNA extraction and reverse transcription yielded cDNA as sequencing template. The protocol was immunoSEQ multiplex PCR, while the TCRdb copy is restricted to in-frame clones and leaves out a portion. The sample carries about 14,000 clones, over 55% recorded once. Samples from alopecia areata patients were lesional scalp punch biopsies and peripheral blood. Sequencing used skin, obtained at week 0. These receptors were obtained from a human donor with alopecia areata.

V and J are TRBV27 and TRBJ1-4; D call uncertain. The germline CDR1 and CDR2 sequences are MNHEY and SMNVEV (reference sequence). With 3 bases removed from V and 4 bases from J, the gap between germline ends came to 6 bases. CDR3 length equals 13 residues. The CDR3 DNA reads TGTGCCAGCAGTTTCTACAGTAATGAAAAACTGTTTTTT. It codes for CASSFYSNEKLFF. Full variable domain (missing parts from reference TRBV27 and TRBJ1-4): EAQVTQNPRYLITVTGKKLTVTCSQNMNHEYMSWYRQDPGLGLRQIYYSMNVEVTDKGDVPEGYKVSRKEKRNFPLILESPSPNQTSLYFCASSFYSNEKLFFGSGTQLSVL.

This clone was detected a few times. The chain has TRBV6-5 and TRBJ1-2; maybe TRBD1 (5 bases). V was trimmed by 3 bases and J by 4 bases, leaving 18 bases between them. Germline V CDR1 and CDR2: MNHEY, SVGAGI. There are 16 residues in the CDR3. CDR3 DNA: TGTGCCAGCAGTTATTCTTTTACGGGGCACCGCTATGGCTACACCTTC. It translates to CASSYSFTGHRYGYTF.

This clone was recorded a few times. The chain is built from TRBV11-2 and TRBJ1-6; 7 bases agree with TRBD1. CDR1 is SGHAT and CDR2 is FQNNGV in the germline V gene. The CDR3 covers 19 residues. V lost 1 base, J lost 7 bases, and 16 bases stayed unmatched. The CDR3 reads CASSLVGARGLYANSPLHF. As DNA, the CDR3 is TGTGCCAGCAGCTTAGTTGGAGCCAGGGGGTTATATGCGAATTCACCCCTCCACTTT.

V gene TRBV21-1 combines with J gene TRBJ1-2. TRBV21-1 is termed a pseudogene. This CDR3 is built from 14 residues. The CDR3 DNA follows: TGTGCCAGCACCGGAACTCGGGGGAGGACTGGCTACACCTTC. Encoded protein: CASTGTRGRTGYTF.

The chain carries TRBV11-2 and TRBJ2-7; TRBD2 matches 12 bases. The CDR3 loop spans 18 amino acids. Germline V gene lookup returns CDR1 SGHAT and CDR2 FQNNGV. Germline trimming cut 1 base from V and 2 bases from J; bases unmatched to any gene: 9. CDR3 DNA sequence: TGTGCCAGCAGCTTAGGACTAGCGGGGGTATTCACCCCCTACGAGCAGTACTTC. Its translation: CASSLGLAGVFTPYEQYF.

CDR3 sequence reads: CASSQLGRELFF. CDR3 DNA: TGCGCCAGCAGTCAGTTAGGTCGGGAGCTGTTTTTT. This rearrangement joins TRBV23-1 to TRBJ2-2; D call uncertain. TRBV23-1 carries the ORF label, with uncertain function. The germline V and J ends were trimmed by 3 bases and 9 bases, with 8 bases remaining between them. The CDR3 length is 12 residues.

The chain combines TRBV4-1 with TRBJ2-3; D might be TRBD1 or TRBD2, each matching 6 bases. This CDR3 comprises 18 residues. The V end was cut by 1 base, the J end by 4 bases, with 21 bases between. Looked up from germline, CDR1 is MGHRA and CDR2 is YSYEKL. CDR3 coding DNA: TGCGCCAGCAGCCAAGCCGGCGGGACACGGGGAACACCAGATACGCAGTATTTT. Translating it yields CASSQAGGTRGTPDTQYF.

The chain links TRBV19 to TRBJ2-7, with 8 bases aligning to TRBD1. Germline V CDR1 and CDR2: LNHDA, SQIVND (reference sequence). V shed 3 bases and J 2 bases; nucleotides not matched to a gene: 6. The CDR3 contains 15 residues. The CDR3 loop is CASSIQGQGTYEQYF. The DNA of the CDR3 is TGTGCCAGTAGTATCCAAGGACAGGGCACCTACGAGCAGTACTTC.

The chain links TRBV27 to TRBJ2-1; D is unclear. Trimming cost V 11 bases and J 10 bases, with 21 bases left between them. Germline lookup yields CDR1 MNHEY and CDR2 SMNVEV (reference sequence). The CDR3 totals 13 residues. In DNA form, the CDR3 reads TGTGCCGTCGCGGACCCTCGCAATCGGGAGCAGTTCTTC. Amino acid sequence: CAVADPRNREQFF.

The chain combines TRBV7-9 with TRBJ1-4; no clear D. Germline V gene data show CDR1 as SEHNR and CDR2 as FQNEAQ (reference sequence). This CDR3 is built from 11 residues. V dropped 8 bases and J dropped 7 bases, with 8 bases sitting between them. The CDR3 region is CASDEGEKLFF. CDR3 in DNA: TGTGCCAGCGACGAGGGTGAAAAACTGTTTTTT.

The chain joins TRBV4-1 to TRBJ2-7, with D unclear. In germline, CDR1 is MGHRA, CDR2 YSYEKL. This CDR3 region has 13 residues. Trimming took off 3 bases at V and 2 bases at J, with 8 bases between the two ends. The CDR3 DNA reads as TGCGCCAGCAGCCACCCCTCGACCTACGAGCAGTACTTC. Protein sequence: CASSHPSTYEQYF.

V gene TRBV6-5 combines with J gene TRBJ2-1, with 10 bases lining up with TRBD1. Germline CDR1 MNHEY, CDR2 SVGAGI. With 0 bases clipped from V and 7 bases from J, the junction kept 6 bases outside the gene matches. The CDR3 covers 16 residues. Written as DNA, the CDR3 is TGTGCCAGCAGTTACTCAGGGGACAGGGGACGTAATGAGCAGTTCTTC. Amino acids: CASSYSGDRGRNEQFF.

The table lists this clone with a count of one. The same CDR3 is also encoded by other DNA sequences in this sample. This chain uses TRBV28 with TRBJ2-4; no clear D gene. Trimming shortened V by 6 bases and J by 1 base, and 13 bases separated the two germline ends. The V gene's germline CDR1 is MDHEN and CDR2 SYDVKM. CDR3 length: 15 amino acids. Written as DNA, the CDR3 is TGTGCCAGCAGCCTACTGCTGGGGGCCAAAAACATTCAGTACTTC. Translating gives CASSLLLGAKNIQYF. Based on the CDR3 plus reference TRBV28 and TRBJ2-4, the full variable domain is DVKVTQSSRYLVKRTGEKVFLECVQDMDHENMFWYRQDPGLGLRLIYFSYDVKMKEKGDIPEGYSVSREKKERFSLILESASTNQTSMYLCASSLLLGAKNIQYFGAGTRLSVL.

CDR3 in DNA: TGTGCCAGTATTCCGGGACGGGATAACTATGGCTACACCTTC. Amino acids: CASIPGRDNYGYTF. This chain links TRBV28 with TRBJ1-2, with TRBD1 as a possible D gene (5 bases). The germline V and J ends were trimmed by 9 bases and 1 base, with 15 bases remaining between them. This CDR3 comprises 14 residues. Per germline, CDR1 MDHEN and CDR2 SYDVKM.

This clone was observed a handful of times. This chain joins TRBV28 and TRBJ2-7; D perhaps matches TRBD1 (6 bases). Germline lookup yields CDR1 MDHEN and CDR2 SYDVKM. CDR3 length equals 14 residues. V was trimmed by 5 bases and J by 4 bases, leaving 15 bases between them. CDR3 loop: CASSLTGTPYEQYF. In DNA form, the CDR3 reads TGTGCCAGCAGTCTGACCGGGACACCTTACGAGCAGTACTTC.

This clone has more than one count but fewer than ten. The J gene is TRBJ2-5, the V gene TRBV15; D remains unclear. This CDR3 spans 12 amino acids. Germline V lookup: CDR1 LNHNV, CDR2 YYDKDF (reference sequence). V shed 0 bases and J shed 10 bases, with 9 bases lying between them. Here the CDR3 DNA reads TGTGCCACCAGCAGAGATGGGGTAGACCAGTACTTC. Its translation: CATSRDGVDQYF.

This chain connects TRBV27 to TRBJ1-1; D is unresolved. This CDR3 region has 14 residues. CDR1 is MNHEY and CDR2 is SMNVEV in the germline V gene (reference sequence). Deletions cut 0 bases from V and 5 bases from J, with 10 bases between. The CDR3 coding sequence is TGTGCCAGCAGTTTATCCAGCGGTGGGACTGAAGCTTTCTTT. This codes for CASSLSSGGTEAFF.

The V and J genes are TRBV5-4 and TRBJ2-7; D remains ambiguous. The V gene's germline CDR1 is SGHNT and CDR2 YYREEE (reference sequence). The length of the CDR3 is 15 residues. Trimming pared 4 bases from V and 5 bases from J, leaving 19 bases between. CDR3 protein: CASSTSDRARHEQYF. In nucleotides, the CDR3 is TGTGCCAGCAGCACTTCTGACCGAGCCCGCCACGAGCAGTACTTC.

In this sample, this clone turned up a few times. The gene calls are TRBV10-3 and TRBJ2-7; D is possibly TRBD1 or TRBD2 (5 bases each). The CDR3 spans 14 residues. With 8 bases removed from V and 0 bases from J, the gap between germline ends came to 14 bases. The germline gives CDR1 ENHRY, CDR2 SYGVKD. CDR3 region: CAIAGSDRSYEQYF. The CDR3 DNA follows: TGTGCCATCGCAGGGAGTGATCGCTCCTACGAGCAGTACTTC.

The chain couples TRBV28 to TRBJ1-4; D call uncertain. This CDR3 contains 14 residues. V was trimmed by 6 bases and J by 8 bases, leaving 16 bases between them. In germline, CDR1 is MDHEN, CDR2 SYDVKM. The CDR3, as DNA: TGTGCCAGCAGCCTGACCGATGAGGTGGAAAAACTGTTTTTT. Its protein product is CASSLTDEVEKLFF.

The chain is built from TRBV23-1 and TRBJ1-2, with TRBD1 identical over 12 bases. TRBV23-1 is treated as an ORF (open reading frame) with a function not yet certain. The CDR3 sequence is 17 residues long. The V gene end was trimmed by 2 bases and the J gene end by 7 bases; junction bases not matched to a gene: 11. The CDR3 is CASSQLRDRGRLGGYTF. The CDR3 DNA follows: TGCGCCAGCAGTCAACTCCGGGACAGGGGGCGTTTAGGTGGCTACACCTTC.

The chain uses TRBV4-3 and TRBJ2-4; 10 nucleotides align to TRBD1. This CDR3 is 16 amino acids long. Germline loops: CDR1 LGHNA, CDR2 YSLEER. Trimming took 2 bases from V and 9 from J; bases not matched to a gene: 10. The CDR3 protein is CASSQNLGTGAGIQYF. The CDR3 DNA reads TGCGCCAGCAGCCAAAATTTGGGGACAGGGGCGGGCATTCAGTACTTC.

V is TRBV29-1 and J is TRBJ2-7, with TRBD2 matching 12 bases. Per the germline V gene, CDR1 is SQVTM and CDR2 is ANQGSEA. Trimming took 0 bases from V and 7 from J; bases not matched to a gene: 10. The CDR3 length is 16 residues. CDR3 nucleotides: TGCAGCGTTGAAGATCTCGGACTAGCGGGGACCGCAGAGCAGTACTTC. The encoded protein is CSVEDLGLAGTAEQYF.

This clone was counted between two and nine times. CDR3 sequence reads: CASSLPSGANVLTF. Here the CDR3 DNA reads TGTGCCAGCAGCTTGCCCTCTGGGGCCAACGTCCTGACTTTC. J is TRBJ2-6 and V is TRBV5-4; the D is unclear. V was pared by 1 base and J by 0 bases, with 2 bases between. Germline CDR1 is SGHNT and CDR2 is YYREEE (reference sequence). The CDR3 loop spans 14 amino acids. The full variable domain, in which reference TRBV5-4 and TRBJ2-6 provide the parts outside the CDR3, is ETGVTQSPTHLIKTRGQQVTLRCSSQSGHNTVSWYQQALGQGPQFIFQYYREEENGRGNFPPRFSGLQFPNYSSELNVNALELDDSALYLCASSLPSGANVLTFGAGSRLTVL.

This chain uses TRBV6-6 with TRBJ2-5; perhaps TRBD2 as D (7 bases). Germline V gene data show CDR1 as MNHNY and CDR2 as SVGAGI (reference sequence). The CDR3 loop spans 15 amino acids. V lost 6 bases and J 2 bases, leaving 16 bases between the germline ends. DNA for the CDR3: TGTGCCAGCAGCCGACTAGCAGGGGCTCAAGAGACCCAGTACTTC. Amino acid sequence: CASSRLAGAQETQYF.

The genes are TRBV30 and TRBJ2-7; either TRBD1 or TRBD2 may supply D (6 bases each). The V gene's germline CDR1 is GTSNPN and CDR2 SVGIG (reference sequence). With 0 bases removed from V and 2 bases from J, the gap between germline ends came to 14 bases. The CDR3 loop spans 15 amino acids. The CDR3 coding sequence is TGTGCCTGGAGTGTAGGCGTGGGGGGCCCCTACGAGCAGTACTTC. It translates to CAWSVGVGGPYEQYF.